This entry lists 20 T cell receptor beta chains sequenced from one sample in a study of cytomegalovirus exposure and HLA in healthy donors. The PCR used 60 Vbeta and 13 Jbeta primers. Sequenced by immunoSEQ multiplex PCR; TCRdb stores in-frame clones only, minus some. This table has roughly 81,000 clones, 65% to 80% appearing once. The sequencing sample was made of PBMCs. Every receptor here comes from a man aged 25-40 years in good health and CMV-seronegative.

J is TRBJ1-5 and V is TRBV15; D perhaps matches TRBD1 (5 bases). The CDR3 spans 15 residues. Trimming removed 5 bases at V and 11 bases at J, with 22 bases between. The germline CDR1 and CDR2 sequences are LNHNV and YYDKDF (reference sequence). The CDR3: CATSDGYRGTMAQHF. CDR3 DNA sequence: TGTGCCACCAGCGACGGTTATCGGGGGACGATGGCCCAGCATTTT. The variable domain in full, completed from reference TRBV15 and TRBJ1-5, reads DAMVIQNPRYQVTQFGKPVTLSCSQTLNHNVMYWYQQKSSQAPKLLFHYYDKDFNNEADTPDNFQSRRPNTSFCFLDIRSPGLGDTAMYLCATSDGYRGTMAQHFGDGTRLSIL.

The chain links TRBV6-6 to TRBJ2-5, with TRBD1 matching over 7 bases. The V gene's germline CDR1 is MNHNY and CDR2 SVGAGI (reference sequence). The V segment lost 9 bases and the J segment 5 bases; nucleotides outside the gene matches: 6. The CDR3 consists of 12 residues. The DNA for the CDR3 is TGTGCCAGTCAAGGGGGCGCGGAGACCCAGTACTTC. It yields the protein CASQGGAETQYF.

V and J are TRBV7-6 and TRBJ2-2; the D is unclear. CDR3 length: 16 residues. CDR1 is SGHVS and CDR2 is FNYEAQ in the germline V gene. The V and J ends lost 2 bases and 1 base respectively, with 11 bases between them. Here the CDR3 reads CASSLSAQLNTGELFF. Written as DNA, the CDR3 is TGTGCCAGCAGCTTATCTGCTCAACTGAACACCGGGGAGCTGTTTTTT.

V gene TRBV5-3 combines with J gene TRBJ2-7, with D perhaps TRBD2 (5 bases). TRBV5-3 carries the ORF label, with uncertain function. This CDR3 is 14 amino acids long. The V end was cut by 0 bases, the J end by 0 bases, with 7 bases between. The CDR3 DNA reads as TGTGCCAGAAGCTTGGCGGGAAGCTCCTACGAGCAGTACTTC. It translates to CARSLAGSSYEQYF.

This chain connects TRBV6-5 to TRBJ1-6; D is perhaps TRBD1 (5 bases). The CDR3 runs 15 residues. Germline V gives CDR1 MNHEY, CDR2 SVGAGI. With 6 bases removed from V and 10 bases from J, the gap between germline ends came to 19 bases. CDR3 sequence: CASRPVDSVSSPLHF. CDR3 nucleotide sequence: TGTGCCAGCAGACCCGTCGACAGCGTGAGCTCACCCCTCCACTTT.

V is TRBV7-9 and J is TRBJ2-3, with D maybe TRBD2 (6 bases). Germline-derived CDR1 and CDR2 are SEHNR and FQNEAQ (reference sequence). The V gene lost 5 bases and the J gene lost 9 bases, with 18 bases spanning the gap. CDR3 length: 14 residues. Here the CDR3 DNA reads TGTGCCAGCAGCCCCCCGTTGACTAGATCAACGCAGTATTTT. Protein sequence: CASSPPLTRSTQYF. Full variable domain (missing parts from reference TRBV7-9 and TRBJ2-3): DTGVSQNPRHKITKRGQNVTFRCDPISEHNRLYWYRQTLGQGPEFLTYFQNEAQLEKSRLLSDRFSAERPKGSFSTLEIQRTEQGDSAMYLCASSPPLTRSTQYFGPGTRLTVL.

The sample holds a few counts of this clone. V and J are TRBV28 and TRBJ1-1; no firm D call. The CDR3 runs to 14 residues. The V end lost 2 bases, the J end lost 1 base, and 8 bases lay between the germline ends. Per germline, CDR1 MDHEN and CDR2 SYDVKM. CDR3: CASSLVNRNTEAFF. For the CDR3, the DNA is TGTGCCAGCAGTTTAGTCAACAGGAACACTGAAGCTTTCTTT.

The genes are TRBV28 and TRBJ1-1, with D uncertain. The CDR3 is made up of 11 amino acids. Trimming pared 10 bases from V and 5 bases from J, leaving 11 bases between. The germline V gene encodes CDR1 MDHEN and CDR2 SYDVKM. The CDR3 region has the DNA TGTGCCATTAGTGGTTGGACTGAAGCTTTCTTT. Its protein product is CAISGWTEAFF.

CDR3 amino acids: CASSLGVPNQPQHF. The CDR3 DNA sequence: TGTGCCAGCAGCTTAGGGGTACCCAATCAGCCCCAGCATTTT. The rearrangement uses TRBV4-2 and TRBJ1-5; a possible D gene is TRBD1 (5 bases). The V gene's germline CDR1 is LGHNA and CDR2 YNFKEQ. The ends were cut back, 5 bases at V and 3 bases at J, with 11 bases in the middle. The length of the CDR3 is 14 residues.

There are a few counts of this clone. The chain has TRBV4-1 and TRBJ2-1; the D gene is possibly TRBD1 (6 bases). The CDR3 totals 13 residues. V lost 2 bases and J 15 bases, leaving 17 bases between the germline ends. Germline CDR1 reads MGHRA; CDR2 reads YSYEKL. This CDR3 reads CASSQQRDTLGFF. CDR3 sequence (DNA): TGCGCCAGCAGCCAACAACGGGACACCTTAGGGTTCTTC.

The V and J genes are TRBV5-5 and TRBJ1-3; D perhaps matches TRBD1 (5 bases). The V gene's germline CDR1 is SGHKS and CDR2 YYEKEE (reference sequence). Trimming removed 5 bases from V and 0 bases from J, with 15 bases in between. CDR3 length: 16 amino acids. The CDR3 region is CASSLNWGASGNTIYF. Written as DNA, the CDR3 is TGTGCCAGCAGTCTAAATTGGGGCGCCTCTGGAAACACCATATATTTT.

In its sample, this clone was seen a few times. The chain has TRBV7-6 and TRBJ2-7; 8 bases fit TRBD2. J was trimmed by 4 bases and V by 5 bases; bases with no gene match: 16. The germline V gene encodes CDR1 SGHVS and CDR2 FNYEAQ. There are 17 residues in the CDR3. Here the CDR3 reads CASSSNVGAGGGYEQYF. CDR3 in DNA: TGTGCCAGCAGCAGCAACGTGGGGGCCGGCGGGGGGTACGAGCAGTACTTC.

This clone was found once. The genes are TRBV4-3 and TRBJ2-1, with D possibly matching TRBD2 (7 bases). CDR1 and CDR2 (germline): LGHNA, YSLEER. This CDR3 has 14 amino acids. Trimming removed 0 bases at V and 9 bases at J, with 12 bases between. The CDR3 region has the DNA TGCGCCAGCAGCCAAGATAGGGGGGGTTTTGAGCAGTTCTTC. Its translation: CASSQDRGGFEQFF.

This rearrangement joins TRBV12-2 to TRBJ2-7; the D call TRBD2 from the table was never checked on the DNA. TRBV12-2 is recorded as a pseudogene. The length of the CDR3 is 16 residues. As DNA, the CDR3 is TGTGCAAGTCGCTTAGTGGGGGGGGGAAGGGTCTACGAGCAGTACTTC. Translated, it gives CASRLVGGGRVYEQYF.

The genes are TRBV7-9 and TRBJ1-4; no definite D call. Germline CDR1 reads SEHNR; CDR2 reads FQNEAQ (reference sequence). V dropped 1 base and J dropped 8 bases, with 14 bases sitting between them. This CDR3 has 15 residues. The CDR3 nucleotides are TGTGCCAGCAGCTTAGAGTCGGGGTTACGCGAAAAACTGTTTTTT. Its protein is CASSLESGLREKLFF.

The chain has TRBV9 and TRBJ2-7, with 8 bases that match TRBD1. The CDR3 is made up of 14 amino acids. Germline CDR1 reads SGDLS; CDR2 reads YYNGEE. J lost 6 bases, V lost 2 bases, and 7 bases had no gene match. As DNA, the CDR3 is TGTGCCAGCAGCGTCGGACAGGGATTCTCCGAGCAGTACTTC. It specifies CASSVGQGFSEQYF.

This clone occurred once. The CDR3 sequence is CASSRGGPQETQYF. For the CDR3, the DNA is TGCGCCAGCAGCCGGGGGGGGCCCCAGGAGACCCAGTACTTC. The rearrangement uses TRBV4-1 and TRBJ2-5; tentatively, D is TRBD2 (7 bases). The V gene's germline CDR1 is MGHRA and CDR2 YSYEKL. Trimming cost V 4 bases and J 5 bases, with 14 bases left between them. This CDR3 is 14 amino acids long.

This CDR3 reads CASSTGEFWTGANVLTF. CDR3 bases: TGTGCCAGCAGTACAGGGGAGTTCTGGACTGGGGCCAACGTCCTGACTTTC. The rearrangement joins TRBV9 to TRBJ2-6; 7 bases are shared with TRBD1. The CDR3 is 17 residues long. Unmatched junction bases numbered 10, after V lost 5 bases and J lost 2 bases. Germline V gene data show CDR1 as SGDLS and CDR2 as YYNGEE. The full variable domain, its missing parts supplied by reference TRBV9 and TRBJ2-6, is DSGVTQTPKHLITATGQRVTLRCSPRSGDLSVYWYQQSLDQGLQFLIQYYNGEERAKGNILERFSAQQFPDLHSELNLSSLELGDSALYFCASSTGEFWTGANVLTFGAGSRLTVL.

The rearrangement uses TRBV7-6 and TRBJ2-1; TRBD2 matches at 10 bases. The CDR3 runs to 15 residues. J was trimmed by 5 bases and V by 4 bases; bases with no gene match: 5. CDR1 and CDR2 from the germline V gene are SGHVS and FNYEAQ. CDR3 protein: CASSSRTSGNNEQFF. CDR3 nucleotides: TGTGCCAGCAGCTCCCGGACTAGCGGTAACAATGAGCAGTTCTTC.

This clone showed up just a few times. The CDR3 nucleotides are TGTGCCAGTGGTTACTTAAGTCAGCCCCAGCATTTT. Amino acids: CASGYLSQPQHF. V usage is TRBV19 and J usage is TRBJ1-5; no clear D. Germline V CDR1 and CDR2: LNHDA, SQIVND (reference sequence). V lost 8 bases and J 6 bases, leaving 11 bases between the germline ends. There are 12 residues in the CDR3.